This T cell receptor (beta chain) was retrieved from a study of T cells in localized non-small cell lung cancer. Comment on this clone: Other DNA variants within this sample encode the same CDR3.

Germline V gives CDR1 MNHNS, CDR2 SASEGT. The CDR3 has 13 amino acids. V was clipped by 4 bases and J by 6 bases, with 12 bases between them. The method was immunoSEQ multiplex PCR; TCRdb's version includes in-frame clones alone and lacks a portion of them. The repertoire has about 23,000 clones, approximately 83% of them found once; the top ten carry about 4.4%. Sequenced here: PBMCs, sampled before any cancer treatment. The sequence derives from a man between 40 and 70 years old with stage II lung adenocarcinoma. V and J are TRBV6-1 and TRBJ1-2, with D possibly being TRBD1 (5 bases). The CDR3 DNA sequence: TGTGCCAGCAGTGGCGGGGGTTGGGATGGCTACACCTTC. It codes for CASSGGGWDGYTF.